Described below is a single T cell receptor beta chain sequence and its context. Germline CDR1 reads SQVTM; CDR2 reads ANQGSEA. Trimming removed 0 bases at V and 7 bases at J, with 9 bases between. This CDR3 is 13 amino acids long. RNA transcripts provided the source from which TCR beta CDR3 regions were amplified. RT-PCR in the first round (using the HTBI primer set) targeted the TCR CDR3. A single record per CDR3 protein comes from TCRdb applying MiXCR to the multiplex PCR reads. The table lists roughly 300,000 distinct CDR3 sequences, 20% to 25% of them singletons. These data originate in a study of T cells in Graves' hyperthyroidism and ophthalmopathy.

The specimen was blood. V and J are TRBV29-1 and TRBJ2-2; D is undetermined. The receptor was isolated from a woman between 45 and 65 years old with Graves' hyperthyroidism. CDR3 loop: CSVEDSGIGELFF. CDR3 nucleotides: TGCAGCGTTGAAGATAGTGGGATCGGGGAGCTGTTTTTT.